The present TCR beta chain was sequenced within a study of blood T cell repertoires in COVID-19. About the study: The United States, Italy and Spain provided the acute and convalescent COVID-19 samples. From T cells, B-cell-depleted T cells, or PBMCs came the material, which was cDNA or gDNA.

This CDR3 spans 15 amino acids. Germline loops: CDR1 LNHDA, CDR2 SQIVND (reference sequence). V shed 11 bases and J shed 3 bases, with 17 bases lying between them. Only a few counts were recorded for this clone. This specimen includes other DNA sequences encoding the same CDR3. In the study's own analysis: Researchers report that nucleated cell counts were estimated from reference gene primer amplification. Profiling relied on immunoSEQ multiplex PCR, and the TCRdb table lists in-frame clones only, not all of them. That table is the source of V, J and clone size, and D and trimming were worked out from the DNA. The sample records some 120,000 clones, about 80% being singletons.

V usage is TRBV19 and J usage is TRBJ2-6; D is uncertain. The specimen was peripheral blood. The TCR sequence derives from a man aged 65-85 years with active or convalescent COVID-19. The CDR3 sequence is CASRRQVYGANVLTF. The DNA of the CDR3 is TGTGCCTCAAGACGGCAGGTTTATGGGGCCAACGTCCTGACTTTC.